Below, 27 T cell receptor beta chains from the same sample are listed, as sequenced in a study of Ad26.COV2.S vaccination and SARS-CoV-2 variants. Clones were read by immunoSEQ multiplex PCR, and TCRdb kept only the in-frame ones, dropping some. The sample lists some 39,000 clones; 65% to 90% were seen once. Sequenced here: peripheral blood, sampled after recovery from COVID-19. Receptors originate from a human donor who had recovered from COVID-19.

J is TRBJ2-5 and V is TRBV2; perhaps TRBD2 as D (6 bases). CDR1 and CDR2 from the germline V gene are SNHLY and FYNNEI. Trimming removed 10 bases at V and 4 bases at J, with 22 bases between. The CDR3 has 15 residues. CDR3 coding DNA: TGTGCCACCCAAACCCAGCGGGTCTACTTAGAGACCCAGTACTTC. Protein sequence: CATQTQRVYLETQYF.

V is TRBV7-3 and J is TRBJ2-2; TRBD2 matches at 12 bases. Germline trimming cut 6 bases from V and 0 bases from J; bases unmatched to any gene: 8. Germline V gene data show CDR1 as SGHTA and CDR2 as FQGTGA. CDR3 length: 18 amino acids. The CDR3 region is CASRPKTSGGPNTGELFF. The DNA for the CDR3 is TGTGCCAGCAGACCCAAGACTAGCGGGGGACCGAACACCGGGGAGCTGTTTTTT.

The CDR3 is CASSLLSGPPLHF. CDR3 DNA sequence: TGTGCCAGTAGTCTCCTGAGCGGGCCACCCCTCCACTTT. The V and J genes are TRBV19 and TRBJ1-6; no firm D call. This CDR3 is 13 amino acids long. Deletions cut 5 bases from V and 11 bases from J, with 13 bases between. The V gene's germline CDR1 is LNHDA and CDR2 SQIVND (reference sequence). The entire variable domain, with the rest obtained from reference TRBV19 and TRBJ1-6, is as follows: DGGITQSPKYLFRKEGQNVTLSCEQNLNHDAMYWYRQDPGQGLRLIYYSQIVNDFQKGDIAEGYSVSREKKESFPLTVTSAQKNPTAFYLCASSLLSGPPLHFGNGTRLTVT.

The chain has TRBV7-2 and TRBJ2-1; weak D call: TRBD2 (5 bases). Germline CDR1 reads SGHTA; CDR2 reads FQGNSA. CDR3 length: 15 residues. V lost 5 bases and J 0 bases, leaving 11 bases between the germline ends. The CDR3 coding sequence is TGTGCCAGCAGCCCGGACTGGGTCTCCTACAATGAGCAGTTCTTC. This sequence encodes CASSPDWVSYNEQFF.

The chain is built from TRBV2 and TRBJ1-1; D is uncertain. Germline V lookup: CDR1 SNHLY, CDR2 FYNNEI. The CDR3 is made up of 11 amino acids. Trimming stripped 6 bases from V and 2 bases from J, with 4 bases between. CDR3 sequence reads: CASSENTEAFF. The CDR3 DNA reads TGTGCCAGCAGCGAAAACACTGAAGCTTTCTTT.

The chain links TRBV5-1 to TRBJ2-7; D may be TRBD2 (6 bases). V gave up 1 base and J gave up 3 bases, with 8 bases separating them. The germline V gene has CDR1 SGHRS and CDR2 YFSETQ. The CDR3 covers 13 residues. CDR3 sequence reads: CASSLSGDYEQYF. For the CDR3, the DNA is TGCGCCAGCAGCTTGTCGGGAGACTACGAGCAGTACTTC.

This clone was recorded once. The chain uses TRBV15 and TRBJ2-5; 8 nucleotides align to TRBD2. The V segment lost 7 bases and the J segment 2 bases; nucleotides outside the gene matches: 12. The CDR3 has 16 amino acids. Per germline, CDR1 LNHNV and CDR2 YYDKDF (reference sequence). In DNA, the CDR3 is TGTGCCACCACCCCAATGGTAGCGGGAACACAAGAGACCCAGTACTTC. This sequence encodes CATTPMVAGTQETQYF. The complete variable domain, with remaining parts taken from reference TRBV15 and TRBJ2-5, reads DAMVIQNPRYQVTQFGKPVTLSCSQTLNHNVMYWYQQKSSQAPKLLFHYYDKDFNNEADTPDNFQSRRPNTSFCFLDIRSPGLGDTAMYLCATTPMVAGTQETQYFGPGTRLLVL.

This chain uses TRBV28 with TRBJ1-3; D is perhaps TRBD1 (6 bases). V lost 5 bases, J lost 0 bases, and 11 bases lay in between. The CDR3 consists of 15 residues. Germline assignment: CDR1 MDHEN and CDR2 SYDVKM. CDR3 sequence (DNA): TGTGCCAGCAGTCCGGGACACTTCTCTGGAAACACCATATATTTT. This sequence encodes CASSPGHFSGNTIYF.

A note on this clone: Additional DNA sequences in this sample encode the identical CDR3. The gene calls are TRBV12-3 or TRBV12-4 and TRBJ1-3, with D hard to call. The CDR3 has 12 residues. Trimming shortened V by 5 bases and J by 6 bases, and 8 bases separated the two germline ends. The CDR3 is CASSLPSNTIYF. Here the CDR3 DNA reads TGTGCCAGCAGTCTCCCCTCAAACACCATATATTTT.

The chain joins TRBV10-3 to TRBJ1-1; D is uncertain. The CDR3 consists of 12 residues. The ends were cut back, 6 bases at V and 1 base at J, with 6 bases in the middle. Germline CDR1 reads ENHRY; CDR2 reads SYGVKD. CDR3 DNA sequence: TGTGCCATCAGAACGACGAACACTGAAGCTTTCTTT. Protein product: CAIRTTNTEAFF.

CDR3 in amino acids: CASSEAGVTDTQYF. For the CDR3, the DNA is TGTGCCAGCAGTGAAGCGGGAGTTACAGATACGCAGTATTTT. The gene calls are TRBV6-1 and TRBJ2-3, with D maybe TRBD2 (5 bases). V was clipped by 0 bases and J by 3 bases, with 7 bases between them. Germline CDR1 and CDR2: MNHNS and SASEGT. There are 14 residues in the CDR3.

The chain is built from TRBV19 and TRBJ2-5; D not certain. CDR1 and CDR2 from the germline V gene are LNHDA and SQIVND (reference sequence). The CDR3 runs 14 residues. Trimming removed 3 bases from V and 5 bases from J, with 13 bases in between. As DNA, the CDR3 is TGTGCCAGTAGTATCCCCGCGACCGGGGAGACCCAGTACTTC. Encoded protein: CASSIPATGETQYF.

This clone showed up just a few times. This sequence joins TRBV20-1 and TRBJ1-5, with TRBD1 matching 9 bases. Germline CDR1 and CDR2: DFQATT and SNEGSKA (reference sequence). V lost 6 bases, J lost 5 bases, and 11 bases stayed unmatched. The CDR3 has 15 residues. The chain's CDR3 is CSASPPTGGDQPQHF. The CDR3 DNA sequence: TGCAGTGCCAGTCCCCCAACAGGGGGCGATCAGCCCCAGCATTTT.

The gene calls are TRBV10-3 and TRBJ2-7; D might be TRBD1 (5 bases). From germline, CDR1 is ENHRY and CDR2 SYGVKD. The V gene lost 1 base and the J gene lost 6 bases, with 16 bases spanning the gap. This CDR3 is 15 amino acids long. CDR3 loop: CAISEFRSQGGEQYF. CDR3 bases: TGTGCCATCAGTGAGTTCCGTAGCCAGGGTGGCGAGCAGTACTTC.

The gene calls are TRBV2 and TRBJ2-3; D is unresolved. The CDR3 extends over 11 amino acids. The V end lost 6 bases, the J end lost 9 bases, and 10 bases lay between the germline ends. CDR1 is SNHLY, CDR2 FYNNEI, per germline. The CDR3 is CASRQRETQYF. DNA for the CDR3: TGTGCCAGCAGACAAAGAGAGACGCAGTATTTT.

V and J are TRBV18 and TRBJ1-1; 7 bases align to TRBD1. J gave up 1 base and V 6 bases, and 2 bases lay outside the gene matches. CDR1 KGHSH and CDR2 LQKENI come from the germline V gene. This CDR3 has 13 residues. For the CDR3, the DNA is TGTGCCAGCTCTGGACAGGCGAACACTGAAGCTTTCTTT. Translated: CASSGQANTEAFF.

V usage is TRBV6-5 and J usage is TRBJ1-5; TRBD1 might be the D (5 bases). The CDR3 is 13 amino acids. Germline CDR1 reads MNHEY; CDR2 reads SVGAGI. Trimming pared 2 bases from V and 7 bases from J, leaving 9 bases between. The CDR3 DNA follows: TGTGCCAGCAGTTACGGGTGGGACCAGCCCCAGCATTTT. This encodes CASSYGWDQPQHF.

The V gene is TRBV4-1, the J gene TRBJ1-2; 9 nucleotides align to TRBD1. After removal of 3 bases from V and 3 bases from J, the junction contained 5 bases not matched to a gene. The germline gives CDR1 MGHRA, CDR2 YSYEKL. The CDR3 runs to 15 residues. The CDR3 bases are TGCGCCAGCAGCCAGACAGGGGGTAATGACTATGGCTACACCTTC. Protein product: CASSQTGGNDYGYTF.

This clone appeared a few times. V gene TRBV11-2 combines with J gene TRBJ1-1; D is unclear. The CDR3 totals 14 residues. CDR1 is SGHAT, CDR2 FQNNGV, per germline. V lost 1 base, J lost 6 bases, and 12 bases lay in between. Here the CDR3 DNA reads TGTGCCAGCAGCTTAGCCCCGGGTCGGGCTGAAGCTTTCTTT. Translating it yields CASSLAPGRAEAFF.

This chain uses TRBV6-2 or TRBV6-3 with TRBJ2-1; 12 nucleotides align to TRBD2. V lost 6 bases, J lost 0 bases, and 9 bases stayed unmatched. This CDR3 region has 18 residues. Germline V lookup: CDR1 MNHEY, CDR2 SVGEGT. The CDR3 sequence: CASSRDGLAGSSYNEQFF. As DNA, the CDR3 is TGTGCCAGCAGCCGCGATGGACTAGCGGGGAGCTCCTACAATGAGCAGTTCTTC.

This clone was observed a few times. The chain uses TRBV7-3 and TRBJ1-1; D is ambiguous. The CDR3 runs 14 residues. The germline V gene encodes CDR1 SGHTA and CDR2 FQGTGA. V lost 1 base and J 4 bases, leaving 10 bases between the germline ends. CDR3 sequence (DNA): TGTGCCAGCAGCTTAATGCATAGGAGCACTGAAGCTTTCTTT. This gives the protein CASSLMHRSTEAFF.

The J gene is TRBJ2-5, the V gene TRBV30; TRBD1 might be the D (7 bases). CDR3 length: 15 amino acids. Germline CDR1 reads GTSNPN; CDR2 reads SVGIG (reference sequence). Trimming took 2 bases from V and 7 from J, leaving 20 bases between them. The CDR3 here is CAWSIRGVRSGTQYF. The CDR3 bases are TGTGCCTGGAGTATCAGGGGGGTACGCTCTGGGACCCAGTACTTC.

This clone was counted between two and nine times. The gene calls are TRBV6-5 and TRBJ2-1; the D gene is possibly TRBD1 (5 bases). CDR1 is MNHEY, CDR2 SVGAGI, per germline. This CDR3 spans 13 amino acids. Trimming pared 10 bases from V and 4 bases from J, leaving 14 bases between. The CDR3 here is CAIHLKGYNEQFF. The DNA for the CDR3 is TGTGCCATCCACTTGAAGGGGTACAATGAGCAGTTCTTC.

The CDR3 DNA reads as TGTGCCATCAGTGTGGAGGGGGGAAACACCATATATTTT. Its protein product is CAISVEGGNTIYF. J is TRBJ1-3 and V is TRBV10-3; D is perhaps TRBD1 (5 bases). CDR3 length equals 13 residues. Per germline, CDR1 ENHRY and CDR2 SYGVKD. The V end was cut by 4 bases, the J end by 4 bases, with 8 bases between.

This chain joins TRBV6-5 and TRBJ1-2; 7 bases fit TRBD1. The germline CDR1 and CDR2 sequences are MNHEY and SVGAGI. V shed 4 bases, J shed 5 bases, and the junction held 10 bases outside the gene matches. The CDR3 loop spans 15 amino acids. The CDR3 DNA reads TGTGCCAGCAGTTTATCCGGGACAGACGATTATGGCTACACCTTC. This gives the protein CASSLSGTDDYGYTF.

The CDR3 protein is CATSDSRGPGAYEAFF. CDR3 nucleotide sequence: TGTGCCACCAGTGATTCCCGTGGTCCCGGGGCCTACGAAGCTTTCTTT. The rearrangement uses TRBV24-1 and TRBJ1-1, with D possibly being TRBD1 (5 bases). CDR1 and CDR2 from the germline V gene are KGHDR and SFDVKD. The CDR3 sequence is 16 residues long. Trimming took 2 bases from V and 8 from J, leaving 20 bases between them.

The J gene is TRBJ1-5, the V gene TRBV7-9; TRBD1 agrees at 10 bases. The CDR3 is 12 amino acids. The germline V gene encodes CDR1 SEHNR and CDR2 FQNEAQ (reference sequence). Trimming took 4 bases from V and 11 from J; bases not matched to a gene: 2. The CDR3 DNA is TGTGCCAGCAGCTCCGGGACAGGGGCCCAGCATTTT. Residues: CASSSGTGAQHF.